This T cell receptor (beta chain) is from a study of cytomegalovirus exposure and HLA in healthy donors. Remarks on this clone: Its antigen is still unknown. One end of the junction is discordant with germline, which a read error may explain.

Study-level results: Most likely, a cluster of highly shared sequence variants arose as a sequencing artifact.

Germline-derived CDR1 and CDR2 are SEHNR and FQNEAQ (reference sequence). This CDR3 is 13 amino acids long. Primers included in the PCR were 60 Vbeta and 13 Jbeta primers. Assay used: immunoSEQ multiplex PCR; TCRdb lists only in-frame clones, some missing. The sample consists of about 200,000 clones, about two thirds of them appearing once. The chain links TRBV7-9 to TRBJ1-1, with a weak D call TRBD1 (6 bases). The origin of this receptor is a man aged 35 to 55 in good health and CMV-seropositive. Material: PBMCs. CDR3 nucleotides: TGTTCCAGCAGGGTGGGGGCGAACACTGAAGCTTTCTTT. This translates into CSSRVGANTEAFF. Looking up the rest from reference TRBV7-9 and TRBJ1-1 gives the full variable domain: DTGVSQNPRHKITKRGQNVTFRCDPISEHNRLYWYRQTLGQGPEFLTYFQNEAQLEKSRLLSDRFSAERPKGSFSTLEIQRTEQGDSAMYLCSSRVGANTEAFFGQGTRLTVV.